The present T cell receptor (beta chain) was sequenced within a study of blood T cell repertoires in COVID-19. Study in general: Sources were T cells, B-cell-depleted T cells, or PBMCs; the material itself was cDNA or gDNA.

This CDR3 region has 14 residues. Between the trimmed V and J ends, which lost 7 bases and 6 bases, there was a span of 17 bases. Germline V gene sequence: CDR1 MDHEN, CDR2 SYDVKM. Original data processing: Quantification of nucleated cells was approximated via reference gene primer amplification. TCRdb keeps only in-frame clones here, not all; method: immunoSEQ multiplex PCR. That table is the source of V, J and clone size, and D and trimming were worked out from the DNA. Here the sample spans about 330,000 clones, approximately 92% being singletons. Which cohort a participant joined came from the clinical history participants gave.

The sequence was collected from a woman aged 30 to 39 who had recovered from COVID-19. Sequencing was performed on PBMCs or T cells enriched from blood (not recorded which). V gene TRBV28 combines with J gene TRBJ2-3; D is uncertain. Here the CDR3 reads CASTGSGPRDTQYF. The CDR3 nucleotides are TGTGCCAGCACCGGCAGTGGGCCAAGGGATACGCAGTATTTT.